These 27 T cell receptor beta chains were sequenced from one sample in a study of cytomegalovirus exposure and HLA in healthy donors. Sequencing was performed with immunoSEQ multiplex PCR; in TCRdb, only in-frame clones are kept and a portion is missing. The table has under 200,000 clones, 80% to 85% seen once. Material: PBMCs. These receptors originate from a woman aged 25 to 45 in good health and CMV-seronegative.

This chain joins TRBV7-2 and TRBJ2-7; D is possibly TRBD1 (5 bases). The V gene's germline CDR1 is SGHTA and CDR2 FQGNSA. This CDR3 has 14 amino acids. The V and J ends lost 1 base and 4 bases respectively, with 11 bases between them. The CDR3 nucleotides read TGTGCCAGCAGCTTAGAAAGGGGAAGTTACGAGCAGTACTTC. Protein product: CASSLERGSYEQYF. Full variable domain (rest looked up from reference TRBV7-2 and TRBJ2-7): GAGVSQSPSNKVTEKGKDVELRCDPISGHTALYWYRQSLGQGLEFLIYFQGNSAPDKSGLPSDRFSAERTGGSVSTLTIQRTQQEDSAVYLCASSLERGSYEQYFGPGTRLTVT.

V is TRBV30 and J is TRBJ2-7; 9 bases are shared with TRBD2. The germline CDR1 and CDR2 sequences are GTSNPN and SVGIG (reference sequence). The junction had 4 bases not matched to a gene; V was cut back by 4 bases and J by 3 bases. This CDR3 has 13 residues. DNA for the CDR3: TGTGCCTGGACTAGCGGGGTCGACTACGAGCAGTACTTC. It is translated as CAWTSGVDYEQYF.

J is TRBJ1-2 and V is TRBV27; 7 nucleotides agree with TRBD1. This CDR3 has 13 residues. Per germline, CDR1 MNHEY and CDR2 SMNVEV (reference sequence). Trimming at V came to 6 bases and at J to 8 bases, leaving 9 bases not matched to a gene. CDR3 sequence: CASSSTGFRGYTF. The CDR3 nucleotides read TGTGCCAGCAGCTCGACAGGGTTTCGCGGCTACACCTTC.

The gene calls are TRBV10-2 and TRBJ2-3; possible D gene TRBD1, 5 bases. Trimming shortened V by 4 bases and J by 2 bases, and 19 bases separated the two germline ends. The CDR3 spans 17 residues. CDR1 WSHSY and CDR2 SAAADI come from the germline V gene. The CDR3 DNA reads TGCGCCAGCAGTGGAAGTCCGGACACACGATACACAGATACGCAGTATTTT. The encoded protein is CASSGSPDTRYTDTQYF.

The rearrangement links TRBV7-2 to TRBJ2-1, with D perhaps matching TRBD2 (5 bases). Germline-derived CDR1 and CDR2 are SGHTA and FQGNSA. The CDR3 contains 14 residues. V lost 3 bases and J lost 7, with 13 bases in between. The CDR3 spells CASSFPDFTNEQFF. The CDR3 DNA reads as TGTGCCAGCAGCTTTCCGGACTTTACGAATGAGCAGTTCTTC.

Written as DNA, the CDR3 is TGCGCCAGCAGCCCCGGGACTAGCGGGATCTACGAGCAGTACTTC. Protein: CASSPGTSGIYEQYF. The chain links TRBV5-1 to TRBJ2-7; 13 bases map to TRBD2. CDR3 length: 15 amino acids. Trimming at V came to 4 bases and at J to 3 bases, leaving 4 bases not matched to a gene. Germline lookup yields CDR1 SGHRS and CDR2 YFSETQ.

The chain combines TRBV19 with TRBJ1-1, with D unclear. V was cut by 5 bases and J by 0 bases, with 10 bases left in between. Germline CDR1 LNHDA, CDR2 SQIVND (reference sequence). The CDR3 length is 14 residues. CDR3 protein: CASSSRTVNTEAFF. DNA for the CDR3: TGTGCCAGTAGTTCGAGGACTGTGAACACTGAAGCTTTCTTT.

This clone showed up just a few times. This chain connects TRBV5-1 to TRBJ2-2, with 9 bases matching TRBD1. The ends lost 4 bases at V and 0 bases at J; junction bases unmatched: 4. In germline, CDR1 is SGHRS, CDR2 YFSETQ. The CDR3 runs 16 residues. The CDR3 sequence: CASSVQGATNTGELFF. As DNA, the CDR3 is TGCGCCAGCAGCGTACAGGGGGCAACGAACACCGGGGAGCTGTTTTTT.

The V call is TRBV5-6, the J call TRBJ1-2; 7 bases fit TRBD1. The CDR3 is 14 residues long. V was pared by 0 bases and J by 4 bases, with 3 bases of the junction left unmatched. Germline CDR1 reads SGHDT; CDR2 reads YYEEEE. The CDR3 coding sequence is TGTGCCAGCAGCTTGGGGGACAGTGCCTATGGCTACACCTTC. Translated, it gives CASSLGDSAYGYTF.

This clone was recorded once. This chain joins TRBV5-4 and TRBJ1-3; D is ambiguous. This CDR3 comprises 16 residues. The V and J ends lost 4 bases and 0 bases respectively, with 14 bases between them. Looked up from germline, CDR1 is SGHNT and CDR2 is YYREEE (reference sequence). The CDR3 loop is CASSLGGLNSGNTIYF. CDR3 DNA sequence: TGTGCCAGCAGCCTGGGAGGGTTAAACTCTGGAAACACCATATATTTT.

This clone was seen only a few times. The genes are TRBV2 and TRBJ2-5, with unresolved D. CDR1 SNHLY and CDR2 FYNNEI come from the germline V gene. The CDR3 has 12 amino acids. V was shortened by 2 bases and J by 3 bases, with 4 bases between the two germline ends. The CDR3 DNA reads as TGTGCCAGCAGTGAACTAGAAGAGACCCAGTACTTC. Its protein product is CASSELEETQYF.

The rearrangement links TRBV2 to TRBJ2-1, with 7 positions matching TRBD2. The CDR3 covers 17 residues. The V and J ends lost 7 bases and 7 bases, in that order; junction bases with no gene match: 19. The germline V gene has CDR1 SNHLY and CDR2 FYNNEI. CDR3 in amino acids: CASKRGSLAVHRNEQFF. CDR3 bases: TGTGCCAGCAAGAGAGGGTCCCTAGCGGTTCATAGGAATGAGCAGTTCTTC.

The J gene is TRBJ1-4, the V gene TRBV6-6, with D unclear. CDR1 MNHNY and CDR2 SVGAGI come from the germline V gene (reference sequence). The CDR3 runs 11 residues. Deletions cut 5 bases from V and 8 bases from J, with 6 bases between. For the CDR3, the DNA is TGTGCCAGCAGTCGAGGGGAAAAACTGTTTTTT. Its protein product is CASSRGEKLFF.

In DNA form, the CDR3 reads TGCAGCGTTGGAAGGGGAGGTGGGTACAATGAGCAGTTCTTC. This codes for CSVGRGGGYNEQFF. The chain joins TRBV29-1 to TRBJ2-1, with D possibly being TRBD2 (6 bases). Trimming removed 4 bases from V and 4 bases from J, with 14 bases in between. Looked up from germline, CDR1 is SQVTM and CDR2 is ANQGSEA. CDR3 length: 14 amino acids.

This sequence joins TRBV27 and TRBJ2-5; 15 nucleotides agree with TRBD2. The germline gives CDR1 MNHEY, CDR2 SMNVEV (reference sequence). The CDR3 runs to 16 residues. V lost 3 bases, J lost 5 bases, and 4 bases stayed unmatched. This CDR3 reads CASSFGLAGGPETQYF. As DNA, the CDR3 is TGTGCCAGCAGTTTCGGACTAGCGGGAGGGCCTGAGACCCAGTACTTC.

This rearrangement joins TRBV6-1 to TRBJ1-2, with unresolved D. V was shortened by 2 bases and J by 2 bases, with 3 bases between the two germline ends. The CDR3 is made up of 12 amino acids. Germline lookup yields CDR1 MNHNS and CDR2 SASEGT. The CDR3 nucleotides read TGTGCCAGCAGTGAATTAAACTATGGCTACACCTTC. This translates into CASSELNYGYTF.

Only one count was recorded for this clone. The gene calls are TRBV4-1 and TRBJ2-1, with 10 bases matching TRBD2. This CDR3 is built from 16 residues. V lost 0 bases and J lost 4; bases outside the gene matches: 3. Germline V CDR1 and CDR2: MGHRA, YSYEKL. CDR3 region: CASSQETSGLYNEQFF. CDR3 DNA sequence: TGCGCCAGCAGCCAAGAGACTAGCGGGTTATACAATGAGCAGTTCTTC.

This chain links TRBV6-1 with TRBJ2-1; 10 nucleotides line up with TRBD2. The V gene's germline CDR1 is MNHNS and CDR2 SASEGT. This CDR3 comprises 19 residues. V lost 2 bases to trimming and J lost 0 bases; unmatched junction nucleotides: 10. The CDR3 here is CASSEQIAGGPSSYNEQFF. In DNA form, the CDR3 reads TGTGCCAGCAGTGAACAGATAGCGGGAGGCCCGAGCTCCTACAATGAGCAGTTCTTC.

The chain combines TRBV2 with TRBJ2-5; D is perhaps TRBD2 (5 bases). CDR1 is SNHLY, CDR2 FYNNEI, per germline. Trimming took off 7 bases at V and 1 base at J, with 16 bases between the two ends. This CDR3 is 15 amino acids long. The CDR3, as DNA: TGTGCCAGCACCCAGACACTTCTAGCCCAAGAGACCCAGTACTTC. It is translated as CASTQTLLAQETQYF. The complete variable domain, with remaining parts taken from reference TRBV2 and TRBJ2-5, reads EPEVTQTPSHQVTQMGQEVILRCVPISNHLYFYWYRQILGQKVEFLVSFYNNEISEKSEIFDDQFSVERPDGSNFTLKIRSTKLEDSAMYFCASTQTLLAQETQYFGPGTRLLVL.

The chain joins TRBV18 to TRBJ1-4; 9 bases line up with TRBD1. There are 17 residues in the CDR3. The junction had 13 bases not matched to a gene; V was cut back by 5 bases and J by 6 bases. Germline values: CDR1 KGHSH, CDR2 LQKENI. For the CDR3, the DNA is TGTGCCAGCTCATTACAAACCCCGGGACAGGGATATGAAAAACTGTTTTTT. This gives the protein CASSLQTPGQGYEKLFF.

This rearrangement joins TRBV7-8 to TRBJ1-5; D unresolved. CDR3 length equals 15 residues. CDR1 and CDR2 from the germline V gene are SGHVS and FQNEAQ. The V end lost 2 bases, the J end lost 1 base, and 9 bases lay between the germline ends. The CDR3 DNA sequence: TGTGCCAGCAGCTTACAGGTTAGGAGCAATCAGCCCCAGCATTTT. This sequence encodes CASSLQVRSNQPQHF.

The chain combines TRBV28 with TRBJ1-2, with 9 bases fitting TRBD1. Per germline, CDR1 MDHEN and CDR2 SYDVKM. Trimming at V came to 5 bases and at J to 4 bases, leaving 8 bases not matched to a gene. CDR3 length equals 15 residues. The CDR3 nucleotides are TGTGCCAGCAGTCCCCAGCTACAGGGGGCCTATGGCTACACCTTC. This sequence encodes CASSPQLQGAYGYTF.

V usage is TRBV9 and J usage is TRBJ1-5; D possibly corresponds to TRBD1 (5 bases). Trimming pared 3 bases from V and 4 bases from J, leaving 14 bases between. This CDR3 has 15 amino acids. Germline CDR1 SGDLS, CDR2 YYNGEE. CDR3: CASSERGGPNQPQHF. The DNA for the CDR3 is TGTGCCAGCAGCGAGCGGGGGGGACCAAATCAGCCCCAGCATTTT.

The V and J genes are TRBV25-1 and TRBJ2-2; 11 bases match TRBD1. The V and J ends lost 4 bases and 4 bases, in that order; junction bases with no gene match: 11. The germline gives CDR1 MGHDK, CDR2 SYGVNS. The CDR3 has 18 amino acids. CDR3: CASSAVPGQGGSTGELFF. The CDR3 nucleotides are TGTGCCAGCAGTGCCGTCCCGGGACAGGGGGGAAGCACCGGGGAGCTGTTTTTT.

This sequence joins TRBV5-1 and TRBJ2-5; 10 bases fit TRBD1. The CDR3 spans 14 residues. J was trimmed by 3 bases and V by 2 bases; bases with no gene match: 1. In germline, CDR1 is SGHRS, CDR2 YFSETQ. CDR3 sequence: CASSFGTGEETQYF. CDR3 nucleotides: TGCGCCAGCAGCTTTGGGACAGGGGAAGAGACCCAGTACTTC.

A few counts support this clone. The same CDR3 is also encoded by other DNA sequences in this sample. The J gene is TRBJ2-1, the V gene TRBV7-6; D remains unclear. V lost 1 base and J lost 4, with 5 bases in between. The CDR3 totals 13 residues. Germline values: CDR1 SGHVS, CDR2 FNYEAQ. CDR3 in amino acids: CASSLGSYNEQFF. The CDR3 DNA reads as TGTGCCAGCAGCTTAGGGAGTTACAATGAGCAGTTCTTC.

The CDR3 is CASSATGTSSPDTQYF. The DNA of the CDR3 is TGCGCCAGCAGCGCCACCGGGACTAGCTCCCCAGATACGCAGTATTTT. The gene calls are TRBV5-1 and TRBJ2-3, with 9 bases aligning to TRBD2. CDR1 is SGHRS, CDR2 YFSETQ, per germline. The V segment lost 4 bases and the J segment 4 bases; nucleotides outside the gene matches: 10. The CDR3 totals 16 residues.